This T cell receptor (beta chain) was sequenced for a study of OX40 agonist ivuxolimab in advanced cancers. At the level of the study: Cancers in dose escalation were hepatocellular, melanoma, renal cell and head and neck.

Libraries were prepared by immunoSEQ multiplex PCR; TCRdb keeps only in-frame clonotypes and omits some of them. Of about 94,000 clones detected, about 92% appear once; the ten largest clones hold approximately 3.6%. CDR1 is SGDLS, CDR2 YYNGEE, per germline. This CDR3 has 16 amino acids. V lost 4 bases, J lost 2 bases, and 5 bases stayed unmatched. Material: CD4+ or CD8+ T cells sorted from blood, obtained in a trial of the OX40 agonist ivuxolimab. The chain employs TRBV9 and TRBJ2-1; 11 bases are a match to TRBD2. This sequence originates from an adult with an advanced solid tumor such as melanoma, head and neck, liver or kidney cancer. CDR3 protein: CASSPRLAGTYNEQFF. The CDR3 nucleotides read TGTGCCAGCAGCCCCCGACTAGCGGGGACCTACAATGAGCAGTTCTTC.